Each of the 15 T cell receptor beta chains below was sequenced from the same sample in a study of blood T cell repertoires in COVID-19. The method was immunoSEQ multiplex PCR; TCRdb's version includes in-frame clones alone and lacks a portion of them. The profile covers about 150,000 clones, with approximately 80% appearing a single time and 12% taken by the ten largest. Source material: peripheral blood. These receptors were collected from a woman in her fifties or sixties with COVID-19, enrolled during active disease.

As regards this clone: The same CDR3 is also encoded by other DNA sequences in this sample. The rearrangement uses TRBV6-5 and TRBJ1-1, with D possibly matching TRBD1 (6 bases). This CDR3 has 13 residues. In germline, CDR1 is MNHEY, CDR2 SVGAGI. Trimming left V 6 bases short and J 2 bases short, with 10 bases between. CDR3: CASSLQGNTEAFF. In nucleotides, the CDR3 is TGTGCCAGCAGCCTACAGGGCAACACTGAAGCTTTCTTT.

This sequence joins TRBV7-2 and TRBJ2-7; 11 bases agree with TRBD2. Trimming removed 7 bases from V and 7 bases from J; junction bases left unmatched: 12. Looked up from germline, CDR1 is SGHTA and CDR2 is FQGNSA. The CDR3 spans 15 residues. CDR3 in amino acids: CASTPRRLAGGEQYF. The CDR3 coding sequence is TGTGCCAGCACCCCAAGGAGGCTAGCGGGAGGAGAGCAGTACTTC.

V gene TRBV5-1 combines with J gene TRBJ1-1; a weak D match, TRBD1 (6 bases). Germline assignment: CDR1 SGHRS and CDR2 YFSETQ. V was clipped by 1 base and J by 4 bases, with 11 bases between them. The CDR3 loop spans 14 amino acids. CDR3 in DNA: TGCGCCAGCAGCTTGCTTACAGGGAGCACTGAAGCTTTCTTT. Amino acids: CASSLLTGSTEAFF.

The chain joins TRBV3-1 (or the pseudogene TRBV3-2) to TRBJ1-2, with 9 bases aligning to TRBD1. CDR1 and CDR2 (germline): LGHDT, YNNKEL (reference sequence). V gave up 6 bases and J gave up 8 bases; unmatched junction bases: 7. This CDR3 region has 13 residues. CDR3 region: CASRDRGAGGYTF. CDR3 coding DNA: TGTGCCAGCAGGGACAGGGGAGCTGGCGGCTACACCTTC.

This chain joins TRBV24-1 and TRBJ2-1; 7 nucleotides agree with TRBD1. Germline V gives CDR1 KGHDR, CDR2 SFDVKD. The CDR3 length is 15 residues. V trimming: 1 base; J trimming: 5 bases; junction bases outside the gene matches: 4. CDR3 bases: TGTGCCACCAGTGATTTTGGCAGGGGGAACAATGAGCAGTTCTTC. Translating it yields CATSDFGRGNNEQFF.

This clone appeared a few times. The chain employs TRBV15 and TRBJ1-1; D is ambiguous. From germline, CDR1 is LNHNV and CDR2 YYDKDF (reference sequence). Trimming removed 4 bases at V and 3 bases at J, with 6 bases between. CDR3 length: 12 residues. The CDR3 DNA reads as TGTGCCACCAGCATTCAGGACACTGAAGCTTTCTTT. Translated, it gives CATSIQDTEAFF.

The chain has TRBV19 and TRBJ1-5; D call uncertain. V dropped 6 bases and J dropped 6 bases, with 12 bases sitting between them. The length of the CDR3 is 13 residues. Germline loops: CDR1 LNHDA, CDR2 SQIVND (reference sequence). CDR3 nucleotides: TGTGCCAGTAGAAGAATGGAGACTCAGCCCCAGCATTTT. Its protein product is CASRRMETQPQHF.

The chain recombines TRBV6-5 with TRBJ1-1; 7 nucleotides align to TRBD1. J was trimmed by 7 bases and V by 6 bases; bases with no gene match: 11. This CDR3 spans 14 amino acids. Germline lookup yields CDR1 MNHEY and CDR2 SVGAGI. The CDR3, as DNA: TGTGCCAGCAGGGACAGGTACAGGGACAGTGAAGCTTTCTTT. The encoded protein is CASRDRYRDSEAFF.

J is TRBJ2-1 and V is TRBV20-1, with D uncertain. This CDR3 region has 16 residues. The germline V gene encodes CDR1 DFQATT and CDR2 SNEGSKA (reference sequence). V was pared by 3 bases and J by 7 bases, with 22 bases between. The CDR3, as DNA: TGCAGTGCTAGTTCCCGACATGGGCAGACCCTTAATGAGCAGTTCTTC. This sequence encodes CSASSRHGQTLNEQFF.

The V gene is TRBV6-1, the J gene TRBJ2-7; possibly TRBD1 for D (5 bases). Trimming left V 1 base short and J 5 bases short, with 21 bases between. The CDR3 length is 17 residues. Germline loops: CDR1 MNHNS, CDR2 SASEGT. As DNA, the CDR3 is TGTGCCAGCAGTGAAGTAAGGGGTCTGGCGGCCGAAAACGAGCAGTACTTC. Its translation is CASSEVRGLAAENEQYF.

The V gene is TRBV5-4, the J gene TRBJ2-3, with D possibly being TRBD2 (5 bases). From germline, CDR1 is SGHNT and CDR2 YYREEE (reference sequence). V gave up 1 base and J gave up 6 bases, with 9 bases separating them. CDR3 length: 13 residues. For the CDR3, the DNA is TGTGCCAGCAGCTTGATAGGCGGGGATACGCAGTATTTT. Protein sequence: CASSLIGGDTQYF.

The rearrangement uses TRBV6-5 and TRBJ2-7; D is possibly TRBD1 (6 bases). From germline, CDR1 is MNHEY and CDR2 SVGAGI. CDR3 length equals 15 residues. V shed 6 bases and J shed 3 bases, with 18 bases lying between them. The CDR3 sequence is CASRNSLGQSYEQYV. CDR3 in DNA: TGTGCCAGCAGAAATTCACTCGGACAGAGCTACGAGCAGTACGTC.

The V gene is TRBV15, the J gene TRBJ2-1, with TRBD1 matching over 7 bases. J was trimmed by 5 bases and V by 9 bases; bases with no gene match: 13. The CDR3 covers 15 residues. The V gene's germline CDR1 is LNHNV and CDR2 YYDKDF (reference sequence). For the CDR3, the DNA is TGTGCCACTACTGATTCGGGGACAGCGAACAATGAGCAGTTCTTC. Amino acid sequence: CATTDSGTANNEQFF.

In DNA form, the CDR3 reads TGTGCCAGCAGCCCAGTCGGACGGGAGAGCAATGAGCAGTTCTTC. Amino acids: CASSPVGRESNEQFF. The chain couples TRBV11-3 to TRBJ2-1, with a tentative D call TRBD2 (6 bases). Deletions cut 5 bases from V and 6 bases from J, with 17 bases between. This CDR3 has 15 residues. Germline CDR1 SGHNT, CDR2 YENEEA. The whole variable domain, filled in from reference TRBV11-3 and TRBJ2-1, reads EAGVVQSPRYKIIEKKQPVAFWCNPISGHNTLYWYLQNLGQGPELLIRYENEEAVDDSQLPKDRFSAERLKGVDSTLKIQPAELGDSAVYLCASSPVGRESNEQFFGPGTRLTVL.

This chain links TRBV10-3 with TRBJ1-5; possible D gene TRBD1, 6 bases. V lost 3 bases to trimming and J lost 0 bases, with 15 bases between them. Per germline, CDR1 ENHRY and CDR2 SYGVKD. This CDR3 spans 17 amino acids. CDR3 coding DNA: TGTGCCATCAGTGATAGGGGGGGGATATATAGCAATCAGCCCCAGCATTTT. Translated: CAISDRGGIYSNQPQHF.